This T cell receptor beta chain was found in a study of T cell changes during pregnancy in multiple sclerosis. CDR1 and CDR2 from the germline V gene are SEHNR and FQNEAQ (reference sequence). V shed 5 bases, J shed 2 bases, and the junction held 8 bases outside the gene matches. This CDR3 has 16 amino acids. Clones were read by immunoSEQ multiplex PCR, and TCRdb kept only the in-frame ones, dropping some. The table records roughly 38,000 clones, 85% to 95% of them present only once. This chain joins TRBV7-9 and TRBJ2-7, with 11 nucleotides matching TRBD2. This sequence was found in a female donor with multiple sclerosis, enrolled in a pregnancy study. The starting material was CD8+ T cells from peripheral blood mononuclear cells, obtained in the third trimester of pregnancy. CDR3 loop: CASSSTSGSTTYEQYF. The DNA of the CDR3 is TGTGCCAGCAGCAGTACTAGCGGGAGTACCACCTACGAGCAGTACTTC.